The 25 T cell receptor beta chains presented below share a single source sample, sequenced in a study of T cell responses to AZD1222 COVID-19 vaccine. Sequencing used immunoSEQ multiplex PCR; TCRdb keeps in-frame clones, though not all of them. Of tens of thousands of clones detected, around 90% appear once; the ten largest clones hold roughly 5%. The sequencing here drew on peripheral blood, taken 28 days after the second AZD1222 dose. The receptors come from an adult who received the AZD1222 COVID-19 vaccine.

This clone has more than one count but fewer than ten. The chain has TRBV4-1 and TRBJ2-7; possibly TRBD2 for D (6 bases). This CDR3 is 12 amino acids long. The germline gives CDR1 MGHRA, CDR2 YSYEKL. Trimming removed 1 base at V and 11 bases at J, with 12 bases between. The CDR3, as DNA: TGCGCCAGCAGCCAAGCTGGGGGGTTCAAGTACTTC. It yields the protein CASSQAGGFKYF.

This clone has more than one count but fewer than ten. The J gene is TRBJ2-5, the V gene TRBV19; a weak D match, TRBD1 (6 bases). The CDR3 totals 14 residues. Trimming stripped 0 bases from V and 2 bases from J, with 7 bases between. Germline V gene data show CDR1 as LNHDA and CDR2 as SQIVND (reference sequence). CDR3 loop: CASSIDTGQETQYF. DNA for the CDR3: TGTGCCAGTAGTATAGATACAGGGCAAGAGACCCAGTACTTC.

The rearrangement uses TRBV10-1 and TRBJ1-1; D not certain. V was clipped by 0 bases and J by 0 bases, with 5 bases between them. This CDR3 spans 14 amino acids. Germline V lookup: CDR1 WNHNN, CDR2 SYGVQD (reference sequence). The CDR3 nucleotides are TGCGCCAGCAGTGAGTCCGGTATGAACACTGAAGCTTTCTTT. This gives the protein CASSESGMNTEAFF.

V is TRBV28 and J is TRBJ1-4; D unresolved. With 3 bases removed from V and 3 bases from J, the gap between germline ends came to 8 bases. Germline V gene lookup returns CDR1 MDHEN and CDR2 SYDVKM. This CDR3 contains 14 residues. The CDR3 region has the DNA TGTGCCAGCAGTTTGGGGAGGGCTAATGAAAAACTGTTTTTT. This encodes CASSLGRANEKLFF.

The chain couples TRBV3-1 (or the pseudogene TRBV3-2) to TRBJ2-2; 8 bases are a match to TRBD1. This CDR3 has 19 residues. Germline loops: CDR1 LGHDT, CDR2 YNNKEL (reference sequence). V was clipped by 1 base and J by 4 bases; unmatched bases: 14. CDR3 nucleotide sequence: TGTGCCAGCAGCCAAGGGGCCTGGGGCAGGGGGCGATTCACCGGGGAGCTGTTTTTT. Protein product: CASSQGAWGRGRFTGELFF.

The CDR3 DNA is TGTGCCAGCTCACCATCGCGCAATCAGCCCCAGCATTTT. Translated, it gives CASSPSRNQPQHF. V usage is TRBV18 and J usage is TRBJ1-5; D call uncertain. V was pared by 2 bases and J by 2 bases, with 4 bases between. CDR1 is KGHSH and CDR2 is LQKENI in the germline V gene. The CDR3 loop spans 13 amino acids.

The V call is TRBV9, the J call TRBJ1-5, with a possible D match to TRBD1 (6 bases). This CDR3 is 14 amino acids long. The germline gives CDR1 SGDLS, CDR2 YYNGEE. Deletions cut 4 bases from V and 6 bases from J, with 14 bases between. The CDR3: CASSPQGLGQPQHF. DNA of the CDR3: TGTGCCAGCAGCCCCCAGGGGTTGGGTCAGCCCCAGCATTTT.

This clone was observed once. The gene calls are TRBV6-5 and TRBJ2-3; D unclear. V lost 5 bases, J lost 0 bases, and 12 bases lay in between. The CDR3 runs to 15 residues. Germline V CDR1 and CDR2: MNHEY, SVGAGI. CDR3 DNA sequence: TGTGCCAGCAGTCATAGATACTTTAGCACAGATACGCAGTATTTT. Protein product: CASSHRYFSTDTQYF.

This clone was observed once. The chain joins TRBV5-4 to TRBJ1-1; TRBD1 aligns across 7 bases. This CDR3 spans 15 amino acids. Losses at the gene ends were 3 bases for V and 0 bases for J; bases not matched to a gene: 5. CDR1 and CDR2 (germline): SGHNT, YYREEE (reference sequence). In DNA form, the CDR3 reads TGTGCCAGCAGCTATACAGGGGAATTGAACACTGAAGCTTTCTTT. Protein sequence: CASSYTGELNTEAFF.

V and J are TRBV7-6 and TRBJ2-1; possible D gene TRBD2, 6 bases. This CDR3 has 15 residues. Germline V gives CDR1 SGHVS, CDR2 FNYEAQ. With 1 base removed from V and 3 bases from J, the gap between germline ends came to 10 bases. The CDR3 sequence is CASSLGIADYNEQFF. In DNA form, the CDR3 reads TGTGCCAGCAGCTTAGGAATAGCGGACTACAATGAGCAGTTCTTC.

The chain uses TRBV5-1 and TRBJ2-1, with D uncertain. The CDR3 has 14 residues. Deletions cut 2 bases from V and 6 bases from J, with 12 bases between. Per the germline V gene, CDR1 is SGHRS and CDR2 is YFSETQ. CDR3 coding DNA: TGCGCCAGCAGCTTTGGTAGTCTTGTCAATGAGCAGTTCTTC. This encodes CASSFGSLVNEQFF.

The chain recombines TRBV10-1 with TRBJ2-1; no clear D. Germline V gene data show CDR1 as WNHNN and CDR2 as SYGVQD (reference sequence). The CDR3 extends over 15 amino acids. V was cut by 3 bases and J by 8 bases, with 17 bases left in between. CDR3 DNA sequence: TGCGCCAGCAGTGACTCAAACCCTGTGTTCGATGAGCAGTTCTTC. The encoded protein is CASSDSNPVFDEQFF.

The CDR3 here is CASSDGTPSSLDTQYF. The DNA for the CDR3 is TGTGCCAGCAGCGACGGGACTCCCAGTTCCCTAGATACGCAGTATTTT. The V and J genes are TRBV3-1 (or the pseudogene TRBV3-2) and TRBJ2-3; the D gene is possibly TRBD2 (6 bases). The ends were cut back, 5 bases at V and 5 bases at J, with 20 bases in the middle. Germline lookup yields CDR1 LGHDT and CDR2 YNNKEL (reference sequence). The CDR3 runs 16 residues.

This chain's CDR3 is CASSAGTTNEKLFF. The CDR3 nucleotides read TGTGCCAGCAGCGCTGGGACAACTAATGAAAAACTGTTTTTT. The chain joins TRBV9 to TRBJ1-4; D is unresolved. Trimming took 3 bases from V and 0 from J, leaving 6 bases between them. The germline CDR1 and CDR2 sequences are SGDLS and YYNGEE. The CDR3 extends over 14 amino acids.

The chain is built from TRBV25-1 and TRBJ2-1; D gene ambiguous. Trimming stripped 5 bases from V and 7 bases from J, with 24 bases between. Germline V lookup: CDR1 MGHDK, CDR2 SYGVNS. This CDR3 is 17 amino acids long. As DNA, the CDR3 is TGTGCCAGCAGTAAATGGATCCAGCAGGAGTTTGGGAATGAGCAGTTCTTC. Translating it yields CASSKWIQQEFGNEQFF.

The chain joins TRBV5-1 to TRBJ2-2, with D uncertain. V lost 4 bases to trimming and J lost 7 bases, with 8 bases between them. The CDR3 extends over 12 amino acids. Per germline, CDR1 SGHRS and CDR2 YFSETQ. DNA of the CDR3: TGCGCCAGCAGCCCAGATAACGGGGAGCTGTTTTTT. Amino acid sequence: CASSPDNGELFF.

The chain employs TRBV6-5 and TRBJ2-7; D may be TRBD1 (5 bases). The ends were cut back, 7 bases at V and 3 bases at J, with 13 bases in the middle. CDR1 MNHEY and CDR2 SVGAGI come from the germline V gene. This CDR3 is built from 13 residues. In nucleotides, the CDR3 is TGTGCCAGCATGGGGCTGATCGACTACGAGCAGTACTTC. Translated: CASMGLIDYEQYF.

This sequence joins TRBV11-2 and TRBJ2-7; 11 bases are shared with TRBD1. The CDR3 spans 15 residues. Germline V gene sequence: CDR1 SGHAT, CDR2 FQNNGV. With 4 bases clipped from V and 7 bases from J, the junction kept 9 bases outside the gene matches. The CDR3 loop reads CASSSSLDRGREQYV. CDR3 DNA sequence: TGTGCCAGCAGCTCGTCCTTGGACAGGGGGCGTGAGCAGTACGTC.

The CDR3 nucleotides are TGTGCCAGCAGCTTAAGGACGGGGGTGGATACGCAGTATTTT. Protein product: CASSLRTGVDTQYF. The rearrangement joins TRBV7-9 to TRBJ2-3; D may be TRBD2 (6 bases). In germline, CDR1 is SEHNR, CDR2 FQNEAQ (reference sequence). CDR3 length equals 14 residues. The V end was cut by 2 bases, the J end by 6 bases, with 12 bases between.

The CDR3 here is CASSSGVTKTNEKLFF. The CDR3 nucleotides are TGCGCCAGCAGCTCCGGAGTCACTAAAACGAATGAAAAACTGTTTTTT. J is TRBJ1-4 and V is TRBV4-1; no reliable D call. The CDR3 consists of 16 residues. The V end lost 5 bases, the J end lost 5 bases, and 18 bases lay between the germline ends. Germline CDR1 and CDR2: MGHRA and YSYEKL.

The chain has TRBV4-3 and TRBJ1-5; the match to TRBD1 covers 8 bases. The CDR3 length is 16 residues. CDR1 is LGHNA, CDR2 YSLEER, per germline. The trim removed 0 bases at V and 6 bases at J, leaving 7 bases unmatched. CDR3 sequence (DNA): TGCGCCAGCAGCCAAGATTATCAGGGGGCCACTCAGCCCCAGCATTTT. Translating gives CASSQDYQGATQPQHF.

The chain employs TRBV15 and TRBJ1-2, with a tentative D call TRBD1 (5 bases). This CDR3 comprises 15 residues. From germline, CDR1 is LNHNV and CDR2 YYDKDF (reference sequence). Trimming removed 1 base at V and 2 bases at J, with 11 bases between. This chain's CDR3 is CATSRVGAGNYGYTF. CDR3 DNA: TGTGCCACCAGCAGAGTGGGCGCAGGGAACTATGGCTACACCTTC.

The J gene is TRBJ2-2, the V gene TRBV7-2, with 7 bases that match TRBD1. The CDR3 has 15 amino acids. Germline-derived CDR1 and CDR2 are SGHTA and FQGNSA. With 4 bases clipped from V and 6 bases from J, the junction kept 8 bases outside the gene matches. The CDR3 is CASSSTSGGSGELFF. The CDR3 coding sequence is TGTGCCAGCAGCTCGACCTCAGGGGGATCCGGGGAGCTGTTTTTT.

The V and J genes are TRBV3-1 (or the pseudogene TRBV3-2) and TRBJ2-2; TRBD1 matches at 7 bases. V trimming: 4 bases; J trimming: 6 bases; junction bases outside the gene matches: 5. The CDR3 has 14 residues. Looked up from germline, CDR1 is LGHDT and CDR2 is YNNKEL (reference sequence). The CDR3, as DNA: TGTGCCAGCAGCCCGACAGGGAGCCCCGGGGAGCTGTTTTTT. It is translated as CASSPTGSPGELFF.

The chain uses TRBV7-8 and TRBJ1-1; D is undetermined. Germline V gives CDR1 SGHVS, CDR2 FQNEAQ. This CDR3 has 14 residues. Trimming took 1 base from V and 1 from J, leaving 7 bases between them. The chain's CDR3 is CASSLVAGNTEAFF. The CDR3 nucleotides are TGTGCCAGCAGCTTAGTTGCGGGGAACACTGAAGCTTTCTTT.